This TCR beta chain is from a study of shared clonotypes between healthy human individuals. The authors ran the assay at deep level. This table comes from immunoSEQ multiplex PCR, and its TCRdb copy is limited to in-frame clones, with some not included. The repertoire holds 2 million to 2.5 million clones, approximately 95% seen once, with 0.39% in the top ten. Findings and caveats of the study: All-four-donor shared clonotypes had higher generation probabilities than non-shared clonotypes did. Naive subsets usually exceeded memory subsets in estimated richness. Sharing of clonotypes among donors was expected to vary with sequencing depth.

Concerning this clone itself: What it binds is not known.

The V end lost 10 bases, the J end lost 5 bases, and 14 bases lay between the germline ends. This CDR3 is built from 12 residues. The V gene's germline CDR1 is ENHRY and CDR2 SYGVKD. The TCR sequence derives from a man between 18 and 29 years old in good health. Some clones in this sample may be carry-over from other donors' samples. Source material: naive CD4+ T cells from PBMCs. The subset here: CD45RA+ positively selected. The chain joins TRBV10-3 to TRBJ2-5; D is unclear. The CDR3: CATSGSQETQYF. The CDR3, as DNA: TGTGCCACGTCAGGAAGTCAGGAGACCCAGTACTTC.